The rows below give T cell receptor beta chains drawn from one sample of a study of blood T cell repertoires in COVID-19. The method was immunoSEQ multiplex PCR; TCRdb's version includes in-frame clones alone and lacks a portion of them. Found here are some 68,000 clones, approximately 92% of them singletons; the top ten hold 2.5% to 3%. Sequencing was carried out using peripheral blood. These receptors were obtained from a man aged 45-65 years with acute or convalescent COVID-19. CDR3s include the opening cysteine and the closing phenylalanine or tryptophan. The order of the fields is V gene, clone size, J gene, D gene, CDR3 protein, CDR3 DNA. D genes are given only for firm matches. Expanded clones are given a class, and other clones once, few, many or no size at all.

TRBV7-2	-	TRBJ1-1	-	CASSLDRVTEAFF	TGTGCCAGCAGCTTAGACAGGGTTACTGAAGCTTTCTTT
TRBV2	-	TRBJ1-2	TRBD1	CASSAGQGANYGYTF	TGTGCCAGCAGCGCTGGACAGGGAGCTAACTATGGCTACACCTTC
TRBV6-4	-	TRBJ2-2	-	CASSGSAAGELFF	TGTGCCAGCAGCGGGAGTGCCGCCGGGGAGCTGTTTTTT
TRBV28	-	TRBJ1-2	-	CASSSHQTGYYGYTF	TGTGCCAGCAGTTCCCACCAAACAGGGTACTATGGCTACACCTTC
TRBV28	once	TRBJ2-2	-	CASSLGGNTGELFF	TGTGCCAGCAGTTTAGGCGGGAACACCGGGGAGCTGTTTTTT
TRBV6-2/TRBV6-3	-	TRBJ2-1	TRBD2	CASSYGSGGGYNEQFF	TGTGCCAGCAGTTACGGATCGGGCGGGGGTTACAATGAGCAGTTCTTC
TRBV5-1	-	TRBJ2-1	-	CASSLAPRGTRRNNEQFF	TGCGCCAGCAGCTTGGCCCCGAGGGGGACACGGCGAAACAATGAGCAGTTCTTC
TRBV2	-	TRBJ2-1	-	CASSDRGSVQGQFF	TGTGCCAGCAGTGATAGGGGGTCGGTCCAGGGGCAGTTCTTC
TRBV6-2/TRBV6-3	-	TRBJ1-5	-	CASSNTGSSNQPQHF	TGTGCCAGCAGTAACACAGGGTCGAGCAATCAGCCCCAGCATTTT
TRBV12-5	-	TRBJ2-2	TRBD2	CASGFELAGGDTGELFF	TGTGCTAGTGGTTTCGAACTAGCGGGGGGGGACACCGGGGAGCTGTTTTTT
TRBV28	-	TRBJ2-7	TRBD2	CASCTPAGLMDEQYF	TGTGCCAGCTGCACCCCAGCGGGACTGATGGACGAGCAGTACTTC
TRBV19	-	TRBJ1-5	-	CASISTGTMNQPQHF	TGTGCCAGTATTTCAACCGGGACAATGAATCAGCCCCAGCATTTT
TRBV2	once	TRBJ1-6	-	CASSGTGDSPLHF	TGTGCCAGCAGTGGAACGGGGGATTCACCCCTCCACTTT
TRBV21-1	-	TRBJ1-2	-	CASSQPGQGSLNYGYTF	TGTGCCAGCAGCCAACCGGGACAGGGATCCCTAAACTATGGCTACACCTTC
TRBV5-1	-	TRBJ2-7	TRBD1	CASSFTGANSYEQYF	TGCGCCAGCAGCTTCACAGGGGCGAACTCCTACGAGCAGTACTTC
TRBV5-8	-	TRBJ1-5	TRBD1	CASSWTGSNQPQHF	TGTGCCAGCAGCTGGACAGGGAGCAATCAGCCCCAGCATTTT
TRBV9	-	TRBJ2-2	-	CASSVATRDGELFF	TGTGCCAGCAGCGTAGCTACGAGGGACGGGGAGCTGTTTTTT
TRBV9	-	TRBJ2-3	-	CASSVLSRGTDTQYF	TGTGCCAGCAGCGTCTTAAGCCGAGGCACAGATACGCAGTATTTT
TRBV4-1	-	TRBJ2-7	TRBD2	CASSQGGEDEQYF	TGCGCCAGCAGCCAGGGGGGGGAGGACGAGCAGTACTTC
TRBV5-5	-	TRBJ1-6	TRBD1	CASSLEPGGISPLHF	TGTGCCAGCAGCTTGGAGCCAGGGGGGATTTCACCCCTCCACTTT
TRBV30	once	TRBJ2-7	-	CAWSATGQLTYEQYF	TGTGCCTGGAGTGCCACCGGACAGTTAACCTACGAGCAGTACTTC
TRBV13	once	TRBJ1-1	-	CASSLSPNTEAFF	TGTGCCAGCAGCTTAAGCCCGAACACTGAAGCTTTCTTT
TRBV7-7	-	TRBJ2-1	TRBD2	CASSPGTSGAYNEQFF	TGTGCCAGCAGCCCAGGGACTAGCGGTGCCTACAATGAGCAGTTCTTC
TRBV5-1	-	TRBJ2-3	TRBD1	CASSTWTGHSSTDTQYF	TGCGCCAGCAGCACCTGGACAGGGCACTCTAGCACAGATACGCAGTATTTT
TRBV24-1	-	TRBJ1-1	-	CATSDRGSGTEAFF	TGTGCCACCAGTGACCGGGGATCCGGGACTGAAGCTTTCTTT
TRBV5-1	-	TRBJ2-7	TRBD1	CASSYGRDRVIYEQYF	TGCGCCAGCAGCTACGGACGGGACAGGGTTATCTACGAGCAGTACTTC
TRBV19	once	TRBJ2-1	TRBD2	CASSAFSGRLNEQFF	TGTGCCAGTAGCGCCTTTAGCGGGAGATTAAATGAGCAGTTCTTC
TRBV19	-	TRBJ1-1	TRBD1	CASGWDRGTEAFF	TGTGCCAGTGGTTGGGACAGAGGAACTGAAGCTTTCTTT
TRBV27	-	TRBJ1-1	-	CASRELDSHTEAFF	TGTGCCAGCAGAGAATTGGACAGTCACACTGAAGCTTTCTTT
TRBV19	once	TRBJ2-2	TRBD2	CASTPQAGLAENTGELFF	TGTGCCAGTACCCCCCAGGCGGGACTAGCAGAAAACACCGGGGAGCTGTTTTTT
TRBV7-9	-	TRBJ1-2	TRBD1	CASSSEDRALNYGYTF	TGTGCCAGCAGCTCTGAGGACAGGGCCCTTAACTATGGCTACACCTTC
TRBV7-2	-	TRBJ2-1	-	CASSPQGGGSRGNEQFF	TGTGCCAGCAGCCCCCAGGGTGGGGGCTCACGGGGCAATGAGCAGTTCTTC
TRBV7-7	-	TRBJ2-2	-	CASSLGQVGELFF	TGTGCCAGCAGCTTAGGCCAGGTCGGGGAGCTGTTTTTT
TRBV4-1	-	TRBJ1-4	TRBD1	CASSLRDRDPGEKLFF	TGCGCCAGCAGCCTCCGCGACAGGGATCCGGGTGAAAAACTGTTTTTT
TRBV6-6	few	TRBJ2-5	TRBD2	CASSPSRAGGVETQYF	TGTGCCAGCAGCCCCAGTAGGGCGGGAGGGGTTGAGACCCAGTACTTC
TRBV30	-	TRBJ1-6	TRBD1	CAWKTGAVSSPLHF	TGTGCCTGGAAGACAGGGGCCGTTAGTTCACCCCTCCACTTT
TRBV19	-	TRBJ1-5	-	CASSRDKNSNQPQHF	TGTGCCAGTAGCAGGGACAAGAATAGCAATCAGCCCCAGCATTTT